This T cell receptor beta chain was profiled in a study of T cells after yellow fever vaccination (dated by TCRdb to 2018 to 2020). Turning to the overall study: The SMART-Seq v4 Ultra Low Input RNA kit was used to prepare libraries from fractions with low cell numbers. To track T-cell clones before and after primary and booster YFV17D yellow fever vaccination, bulk TCR alpha and beta repertoires were sequenced longitudinally. Two healthy male donors, one aged 18 to 29 and one aged 30 to 40 years, were included in the cohort. Blood was collected at multiple timepoints before and after primary and secondary immunization, and bulk PBMC replicates and cell subsets were isolated. Here is what the overall study found, with its caveats: Compared with the primary T-cell response, the secondary T-cell response was weaker but faster, peaking on day 5 rather than day 15. Most clones expanded after primary vaccination (around 97% of CD4 and over 80% of CD8) were re-detected after the booster, suggesting that broad memory maintenance occurred. A small fraction of clonotypes showed up in both the CD4 and CD8 compartments, probably as a result of convergent recombination. FACS-sorted repertoires could contain abundant contaminating clonotypes from the bulk population, so computational filtering was required. Because only two donors were included in the study, the extent to which the findings can be generalized is limited.

This specimen's treatment or condition label, per the study, means: live attenuated yellow fever vaccine strain. At each blood-draw timepoint, two biological replicates of bulk PBMCs were collected. PBMCs were isolated from peripheral blood using a standard Ficoll-Paque protocol. TriZol was used to extract RNA from bulk PBMCs, from CD4 and CD8 fractions, and from dextramer-positive and dextramer-negative fractions. CDR3 length: 16 amino acids, cysteine to phenylalanine. The only DNA kept is the CDR3, 48 bases in frame from the first base. CDR1 KGHSH and CDR2 LQKENI were looked up in the germline V gene. Trimming leaves V shorter by 3 bases and J shorter by 4 bases, with the junction holding 9 bases beyond the gene matches. This clonotype has just a few counts. The antigen this receptor binds is unknown. Base qualities are not recorded, but no much larger clone differs from it by a single base. TCR cDNA was made using 5'RACE template switching, a step that added a universal primer site and unique molecular identifiers. Priming of cDNA synthesis was performed from both the TCR alpha and TCR beta constant segments. Two PCR steps were used to amplify libraries, with sample barcodes and sequencing adapters being added in the second step. Sequencing of libraries was done on Illumina HiSeq 2500 (2x100 bp) or NovaSeq (2x150 bp). The paper's data handling went like this. Reads were demultiplexed and collapsed into UMI consensus sequences with MIGEC, and V(D)J alignment was performed with MiXCR. Vaccine-responding clonotypes were identified with edgeR using replicate PBMC samples, with FDR below 0.01 and a log2 fold change above 5 up to day 15 being required. Each bulk clonotype was labeled CD4 or CD8 based on which sequenced repertoire, CD4 or CD8, contained the clonotype at higher abundance. The public sequencing data were trimmed at Q25 with fastp and processed into clonotypes with MiXCR by TCRdb, which kept only in-frame beta chains. Every CDR3 protein is listed once, alongside the most common genes and DNA of its rows. The V and J calls, along with clone size, are taken from TCRdb and not from the paper's own processing. The sample has 450,000 to 650,000 distinct CDR3 sequences on record, roughly 14% of them singletons. The ten largest clones capture about 14% of the sample.

Sample: PBMCs, taken on the day of the yellow fever booster vaccination. The sequence was collected from a man aged 25-45 years who received the YFV17D yellow fever vaccine. The chain is encoded by TRBV18 joined to TRBJ2-5; 9 central bases correspond to TRBD1. The CDR3 region: CASSPGTGNRGETQYF. DNA sequence: TGTGCCAGCTCACCCGGGACAGGGAACCGGGGAGAGACCCAGTACTTC.